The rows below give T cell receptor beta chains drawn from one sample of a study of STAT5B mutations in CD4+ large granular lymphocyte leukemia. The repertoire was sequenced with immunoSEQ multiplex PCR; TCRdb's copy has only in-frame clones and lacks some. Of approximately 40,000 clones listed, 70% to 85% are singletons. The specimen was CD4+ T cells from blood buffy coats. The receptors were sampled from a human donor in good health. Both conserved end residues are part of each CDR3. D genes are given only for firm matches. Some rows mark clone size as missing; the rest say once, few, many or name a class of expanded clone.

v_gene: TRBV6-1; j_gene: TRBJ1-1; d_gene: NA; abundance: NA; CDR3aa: CASSENYKQEAFF; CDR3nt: TGTGCCAGCAGTGAAAACTACAAACAAGAAGCTTTCTTT
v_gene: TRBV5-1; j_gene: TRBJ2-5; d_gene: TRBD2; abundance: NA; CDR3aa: CASSLERGGSETQYF; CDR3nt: TGCGCCAGCAGCTTGGAACGGGGGGGCTCAGAGACCCAGTACTTC
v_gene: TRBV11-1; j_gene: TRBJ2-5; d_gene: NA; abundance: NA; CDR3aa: CASTTQETQYF; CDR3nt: TGTGCCAGCACCACACAAGAGACCCAGTACTTC
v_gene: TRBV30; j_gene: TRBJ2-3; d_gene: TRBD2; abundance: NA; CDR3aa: CAWGLAIGADTQYF; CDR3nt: TGTGCCTGGGGACTAGCAATAGGTGCAGATACGCAGTATTTT
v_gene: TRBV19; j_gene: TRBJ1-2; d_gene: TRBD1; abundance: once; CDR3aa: CASSIGGGQNYGYTF; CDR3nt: TGTGCCAGTAGTATCGGTGGGGGACAGAACTATGGCTACACCTTC
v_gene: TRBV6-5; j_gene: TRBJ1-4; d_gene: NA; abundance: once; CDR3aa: CASSYSTRSQGKLFF; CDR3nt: TGTGCCAGCAGTTACTCTACGCGGTCCCAGGGAAAACTGTTTTTT
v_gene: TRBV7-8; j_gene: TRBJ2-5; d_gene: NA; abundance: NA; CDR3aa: CASGPGRGETQYF; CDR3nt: TGTGCCAGCGGTCCCGGGAGAGGTGAGACCCAGTACTTC
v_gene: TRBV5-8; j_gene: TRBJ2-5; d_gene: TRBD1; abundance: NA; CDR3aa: CASSYRQGQETQYF; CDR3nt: TGTGCCAGCAGCTACAGACAGGGCCAAGAGACCCAGTACTTC
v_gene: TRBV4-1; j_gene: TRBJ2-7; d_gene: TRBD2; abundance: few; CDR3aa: CASSQGLAGLYEQYF; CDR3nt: TGCGCCAGCAGCCAAGGACTAGCGGGGCTCTACGAGCAGTACTTC
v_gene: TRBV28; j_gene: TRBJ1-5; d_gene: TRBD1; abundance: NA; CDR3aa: CASKKRDRGVQPQHF; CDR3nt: TGTGCCTCCAAAAAGAGAGACAGGGGAGTTCAGCCCCAGCATTTT
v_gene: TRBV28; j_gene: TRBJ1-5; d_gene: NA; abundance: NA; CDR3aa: CASRGASNQPQHF; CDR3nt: TGTGCCAGCAGGGGGGCTAGCAATCAGCCCCAGCATTTT